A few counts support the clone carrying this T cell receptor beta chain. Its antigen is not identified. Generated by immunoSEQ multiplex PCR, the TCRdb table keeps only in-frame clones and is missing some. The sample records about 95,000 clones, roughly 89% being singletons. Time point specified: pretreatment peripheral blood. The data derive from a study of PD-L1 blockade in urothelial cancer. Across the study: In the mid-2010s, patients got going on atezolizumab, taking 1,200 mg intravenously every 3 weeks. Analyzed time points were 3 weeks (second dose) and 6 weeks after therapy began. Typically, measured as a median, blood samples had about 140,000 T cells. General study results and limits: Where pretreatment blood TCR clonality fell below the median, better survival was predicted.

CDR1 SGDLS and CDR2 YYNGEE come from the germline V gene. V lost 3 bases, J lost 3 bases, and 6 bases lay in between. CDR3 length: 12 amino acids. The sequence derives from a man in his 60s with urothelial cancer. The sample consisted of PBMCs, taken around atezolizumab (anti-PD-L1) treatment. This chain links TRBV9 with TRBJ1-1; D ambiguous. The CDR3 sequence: CASSALDTEAFF. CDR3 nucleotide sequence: TGTGCCAGCAGCGCACTGGACACTGAAGCTTTCTTT.